This T cell receptor beta chain was obtained from a study of OX40 agonist ivuxolimab in advanced cancers. Turning to the study itself: The dose-escalation cohort was around 83% male, with a mean age of about 56 years, ranging about 23 to 80. It was permissible to have had prior anti-PD-1, anti-PD-L1 or anti-CTLA-4 therapy, and approximately 40% had some. Whole-study results and caveats: Antigen targets of the expanded peripheral T cells went undetermined.

The CDR3 is 11 residues long. Trimming removed 6 bases from V and 3 bases from J, with 8 bases in between. From germline, CDR1 is DFQATT and CDR2 SNEGSKA (reference sequence). Using immunoSEQ multiplex PCR, the repertoire was profiled, and TCRdb retains in-frame clones only, with some absent. The sample lists over 30,000 clones; about nine tenths were seen once. On this clone itself: What it binds is unknown.

The rearrangement joins TRBV20-1 to TRBJ1-1, with D possibly TRBD1 on 6 matching bases. The sequence derives from an adult with an advanced solid tumor such as melanoma, head and neck, liver or kidney cancer. The specimen comprised CD4+ or CD8+ T cells sorted from blood, sampled in a trial of the OX40 agonist ivuxolimab. In nucleotides, the CDR3 is TGCAGTGCGGGGGGGCACACTGAAGCTTTCTTT. It specifies CSAGGHTEAFF.